The entry that follows covers one T cell receptor (beta chain) sequence. Antigen unknown. One end of the junction is discordant with germline, which a read error may explain. The data originate from a study of metastatic and nonmetastatic thyroid tumors. On the study more broadly: Patients with malignant and benign thyroid disease provided blood and tumor or nodule tissue, whose repertoires were compared. Overall study results and limits: When malignant thyroid tumors were compared with benign nodules, TCR beta diversity was reportedly significantly higher in the malignant tumors. This held in both blood and tumor samples.

Thyroid surgery took place with no prior treatment in any patient. This CDR3 has 16 residues. Per germline, CDR1 KGHDR and CDR2 SFDVKD. Original processing notes: CDR3 was compared across clinicopathological groups, and the resulting differences were used to build a distant-metastasis classifier for papillary thyroid cancer. TCRdb re-clonotyped the PCR reads through MiXCR. TCRdb, rather than the study authors, made the V and J calls. Altogether roughly 58,000 clones are present, about 4% being singletons, with the ten largest covering 20% to 25%. The specimen was blood. This rearrangement joins TRBV24-1 to TRBJ2-2, with D possibly TRBD2 on 5 matching bases. The TCR sequence derives from a female donor with papillary thyroid cancer or a benign thyroid nodule (not recorded which). Some clones in this sample may be carry-over from other donors' samples. CDR3 DNA sequence: TGTGCCACCAGTGATAGACTTAGGTCGAACACCGGGGATCTGTTTTTT. This encodes CATSDRLRSNTGDLFF.